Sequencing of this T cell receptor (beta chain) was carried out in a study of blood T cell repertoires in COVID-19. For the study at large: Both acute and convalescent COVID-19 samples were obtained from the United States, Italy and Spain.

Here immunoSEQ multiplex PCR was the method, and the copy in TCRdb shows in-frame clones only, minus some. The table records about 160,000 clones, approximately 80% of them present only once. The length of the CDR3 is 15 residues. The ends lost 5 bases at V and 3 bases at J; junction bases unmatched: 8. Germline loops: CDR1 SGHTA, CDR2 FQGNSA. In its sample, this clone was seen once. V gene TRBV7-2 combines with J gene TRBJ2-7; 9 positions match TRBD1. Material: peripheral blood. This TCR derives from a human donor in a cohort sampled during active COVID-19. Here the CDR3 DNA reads TGTGCCAGCAGCAGCCTACAGGGGGCGCACTACGAGCAGTACTTC. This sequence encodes CASSSLQGAHYEQYF.